This T cell receptor beta chain was sequenced in a study of T-cell reconstitution after alpha-beta-depleted transplantation in children. This clonotype was observed a handful of times. Unique molecular identifiers were incorporated during preparation of the TCRbeta library. Each CDR3 protein is one row after TCRdb ran MiXCR on the PCR reads. This repertoire shows around 190,000 distinct CDR3 sequences, approximately 6.9% found once; its top ten account for 5.5%. The CDR3 has 13 residues. The ends were cut back, 5 bases at V and 7 bases at J, with 12 bases in the middle. CDR1 and CDR2 from the germline V gene are SEHNR and FQNEAQ (reference sequence).

The sequenced sample was PBMCs, obtained before TCRalphabeta/CD19-depleted stem cell transplant. The receptor's source is a boy between 2 and 10 years old with acute lymphoblastic leukemia, due to receive a stem cell transplant. J is TRBJ2-1 and V is TRBV7-9, with D perhaps matching TRBD2 (5 bases). CDR3 nucleotide sequence: TGTGCCAGCAGCCCCTCACTAGTAAATGAGCAGTTCTTC. This gives the protein CASSPSLVNEQFF.